This entry concerns a single T cell receptor (beta chain). Its antigen is not known. PCR employed 60 Vbeta and 13 Jbeta primers. The method was immunoSEQ multiplex PCR; TCRdb's version includes in-frame clones alone and lacks a portion of them. The profile shows 150,000 to 200,000 clones, more than 75% of them singletons. The record originates from a study of cytomegalovirus exposure and HLA in healthy donors. V lost 5 bases to trimming and J lost 5 bases, with 12 bases between them. This CDR3 spans 13 amino acids. Germline values: CDR1 MNHEY, CDR2 SVGAGI. Findings and limits, study-wide: Confirmation in vitro established that a few CMV-associated chains were specific for CMV antigens. Using a false discovery rate of 0.05, a later analysis showed that 15,000 to 20,000 TCR beta sequences were associated with HLA alleles.

The TCR originated in a woman aged 25 to 39 in good health and CMV-seropositive. The V call is TRBV6-5, the J call TRBJ1-2; no definite D call. Sequenced sample: PBMCs. CDR3 nucleotides: TGTGCCAGCAGTCTCGCGCGGGAATATGGCTACACCTTC. It codes for CASSLAREYGYTF.